Listed here are 14 T cell receptor beta chains from one sample, sequenced in a study of beta chain features in type 1 diabetes (dated by TCRdb to the late 2010s). The method was the immunoSEQ multiplex PCR assay. The High Capacity cDNA Reverse Transcription Kit was used to reverse transcribe all of the isolated RNA, meaning that expressed TCRB transcripts were what got sequenced. The immuneACCESS repertoire file appears here via TCRdb, limited to in-frame rearrangements. These files lack a portion of the clones; in checked studies, under half of the deficit traces to unresolved V genes, and the cause of the others is not known. The sample includes 130,000 or so clones, with 9.5% to 10% observed a single time. The ten most abundant clones make up 0.5% to 0.65% of the sample. The sequenced sample was central memory CD4+ T cells from blood. The source of these receptors is a woman in her thirties or forties in good health.

The sample holds many counts of this clone. Here the CDR3 reads CASSRSGSDRAFF. CDR3 coding DNA: TGTGCCAGCAGCCGGTCGGGGAGTGATCGAGCTTTCTTT. The gene calls are TRBV7-9 and TRBJ1-1; no reliable D call. The CDR3 loop spans 13 amino acids. Germline V gene data show CDR1 as SEHNR and CDR2 as FQNEAQ (reference sequence). Trimming took off 5 bases at V and 10 bases at J, with 17 bases between the two ends.

The genes are TRBV7-9 and TRBJ1-2; no definite D call. The V gene lost 1 base and the J gene lost 4 bases, with 10 bases spanning the gap. This CDR3 comprises 14 residues. Germline CDR1 reads SEHNR; CDR2 reads FQNEAQ (reference sequence). The CDR3 region is CASSLGGGLYGYTF. The CDR3 DNA reads TGTGCCAGCAGCTTAGGGGGAGGACTCTATGGCTACACCTTC.

The CDR3 loop is CASRGQGAYGYTF. In DNA form, the CDR3 reads TGTGCCAGCAGGGGACAGGGGGCCTATGGCTACACCTTC. This chain uses TRBV6-6 with TRBJ1-2, with 12 bases matching TRBD1. J was trimmed by 4 bases and V by 6 bases; bases with no gene match: 0. CDR3 length: 13 amino acids. CDR1 and CDR2 from the germline V gene are MNHNY and SVGAGI (reference sequence).

A few counts support this clone. The rearrangement joins TRBV18 to TRBJ2-6; 11 bases map to TRBD1. V shed 2 bases and J 1 base; nucleotides not matched to a gene: 7. CDR1 KGHSH and CDR2 LQKENI come from the germline V gene. The CDR3 consists of 19 residues. In DNA, the CDR3 is TGTGCCAGCTCACCAATTGGGACAGGGGGTTCTTCTGGGGCCAACGTCCTGACTTTC. This codes for CASSPIGTGGSSGANVLTF.

This clone has more than one count but fewer than ten. The rearrangement joins TRBV5-4 to TRBJ2-7; 8 bases line up with TRBD1. CDR1 is SGHNT, CDR2 YYREEE, per germline (reference sequence). Unmatched junction bases numbered 10, after V lost 4 bases and J lost 4 bases. The CDR3 has 15 residues. The CDR3 is CASSRGSGGRYEQYF. The CDR3 DNA is TGTGCCAGCAGCCGAGGATCAGGGGGCCGGTACGAGCAGTACTTC.

V gene TRBV10-2 combines with J gene TRBJ1-2; D may be TRBD1 (6 bases). With 6 bases removed from V and 6 bases from J, the gap between germline ends came to 8 bases. The CDR3 length is 11 residues. Germline-derived CDR1 and CDR2 are WSHSY and SAAADI. CDR3 sequence: CASRGQHGYTF. DNA of the CDR3: TGCGCCAGCAGAGGACAGCATGGCTACACCTTC.

This clone was seen ten or more times. The chain couples TRBV27 to TRBJ2-3; TRBD2 matches 8 bases. With 6 bases clipped from V and 1 base from J, the junction kept 6 bases outside the gene matches. Germline V lookup: CDR1 MNHEY, CDR2 SMNVEV (reference sequence). The CDR3 extends over 15 amino acids. CDR3 loop: CASRIRGGGTDTQYF. DNA of the CDR3: TGTGCCAGCAGAATACGGGGGGGAGGCACAGATACGCAGTATTTT.

The chain joins TRBV5-1 to TRBJ2-3; possible D gene TRBD2, 7 bases. CDR1 SGHRS and CDR2 YFSETQ come from the germline V gene. Trimming took off 0 bases at V and 0 bases at J, with 17 bases between the two ends. The CDR3 sequence is 18 residues long. The CDR3 protein is CASSLVGGGLGSTDTQYF. As DNA, the CDR3 is TGCGCCAGCAGCTTGGTTGGCGGGGGCTTGGGTAGCACAGATACGCAGTATTTT.

This clone was counted between two and nine times. J is TRBJ2-2 and V is TRBV29-1; 8 bases match TRBD1. CDR1 SQVTM and CDR2 ANQGSEA come from the germline V gene. CDR3 length: 14 amino acids. V trimming: 8 bases; J trimming: 8 bases; junction bases outside the gene matches: 13. The CDR3 bases are TGCAGCTTCCAAGCAGGGGGCGCCCGTGGGGAGCTGTTTTTT. Protein product: CSFQAGGARGELFF.

This clone was observed a handful of times. V gene TRBV15 combines with J gene TRBJ2-5; 7 bases are shared with TRBD2. Germline assignment: CDR1 LNHNV and CDR2 YYDKDF (reference sequence). V lost 1 base, J lost 4 bases, and 3 bases stayed unmatched. This CDR3 spans 14 amino acids. The CDR3 here is CATSRGDYGETQYF. The CDR3 region has the DNA TGTGCCACCAGCAGAGGGGACTACGGAGAGACCCAGTACTTC.

This sequence joins TRBV19 and TRBJ2-1, with 11 nucleotides matching TRBD2. This CDR3 has 15 residues. J was trimmed by 7 bases and V by 7 bases; bases with no gene match: 9. Germline CDR1 is LNHDA and CDR2 is SQIVND (reference sequence). CDR3: CASKTLLAGDNEQFF. As DNA, the CDR3 is TGTGCCAGTAAAACCTTACTAGCGGGGGATAATGAGCAGTTCTTC.

The chain has TRBV27 and TRBJ2-7; 9 bases are shared with TRBD1. After removal of 5 bases from V and 2 bases from J, the junction contained 1 base not matched to a gene. Germline CDR1 reads MNHEY; CDR2 reads SMNVEV (reference sequence). This CDR3 has 13 residues. CDR3 nucleotide sequence: TGTGCCAGCAGTCACAGGGGGCCCTACGAGCAGTACTTC. Protein: CASSHRGPYEQYF.

The table lists this clone with many counts. V usage is TRBV6-5 and J usage is TRBJ2-7, with 10 bases that match TRBD1. CDR3 length: 12 amino acids. Germline V gene sequence: CDR1 MNHEY, CDR2 SVGAGI. V dropped 5 bases and J dropped 6; count of bases not matched to a gene: 1. The CDR3: CASSRQGAEQYF. The DNA of the CDR3 is TGTGCCAGCAGTCGACAGGGGGCCGAGCAGTACTTC.

The rearrangement uses TRBV5-6 and TRBJ1-2; the D is unclear. Germline V lookup: CDR1 SGHDT, CDR2 YYEEEE. The CDR3 runs 14 residues. V was trimmed by 0 bases and J by 8 bases, leaving 14 bases between them. CDR3 protein: CASSLGRETGGYTF. CDR3 coding DNA: TGTGCCAGCAGCTTGGGACGGGAAACTGGCGGCTACACCTTC.